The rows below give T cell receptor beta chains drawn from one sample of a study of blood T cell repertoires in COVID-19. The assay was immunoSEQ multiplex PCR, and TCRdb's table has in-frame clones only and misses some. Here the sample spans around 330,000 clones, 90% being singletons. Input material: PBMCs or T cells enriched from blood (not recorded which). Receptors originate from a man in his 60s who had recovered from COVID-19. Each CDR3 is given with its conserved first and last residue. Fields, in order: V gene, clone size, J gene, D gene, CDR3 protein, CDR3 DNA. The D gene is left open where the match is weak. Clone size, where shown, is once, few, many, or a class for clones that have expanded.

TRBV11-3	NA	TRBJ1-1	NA	CASSLQRGEAFF	TGTGCCAGCAGCTTACAAAGAGGTGAAGCTTTCTTT
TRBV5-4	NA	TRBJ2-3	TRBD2	CASSPSGSGGAHTQYF	TGTGCCAGCAGCCCCTCGGGTAGCGGGGGGGCGCATACGCAGTATTTT
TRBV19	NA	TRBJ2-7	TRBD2	CASSARSGGRPHEQYF	TGTGCCAGTAGTGCCCGCAGCGGGGGTCGCCCCCACGAGCAGTACTTC
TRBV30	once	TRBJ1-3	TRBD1	CAWRDRTSSGNTIYF	TGTGCCTGGAGGGACAGGACAAGCTCTGGAAACACCATATATTTT
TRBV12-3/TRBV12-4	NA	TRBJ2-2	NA	CASRLSSAGELFF	TGTGCCAGCAGACTCTCTAGCGCCGGGGAGCTGTTTTTT
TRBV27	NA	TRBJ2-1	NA	CASSHRSSYNEQFF	TGTGCCAGCAGTCACAGGAGCTCCTACAATGAGCAGTTCTTC
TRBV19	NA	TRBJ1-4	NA	CASRGIDSATNEKLFF	TGTGCCAGTAGAGGTATCGACAGTGCAACTAATGAAAAACTGTTTTTT
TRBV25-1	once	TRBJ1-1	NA	CANSDGSGDTEAFF	TGTGCCAACAGTGATGGTTCAGGGGACACTGAAGCTTTCTTT
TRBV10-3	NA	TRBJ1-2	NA	CAISETGSGVVYGYTF	TGTGCCATCAGTGAGACCGGATCAGGGGTAGTCTATGGCTACACCTTC
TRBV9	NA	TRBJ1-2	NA	CASSVASVLNYGYTF	TGTGCCAGCAGCGTAGCGTCAGTACTAAACTATGGCTACACCTTC
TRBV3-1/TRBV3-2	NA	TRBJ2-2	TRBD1	CASSQGGTGTTGELFF	TGTGCCAGCAGCCAGGGTGGGACAGGGACCACCGGGGAGCTGTTTTTT